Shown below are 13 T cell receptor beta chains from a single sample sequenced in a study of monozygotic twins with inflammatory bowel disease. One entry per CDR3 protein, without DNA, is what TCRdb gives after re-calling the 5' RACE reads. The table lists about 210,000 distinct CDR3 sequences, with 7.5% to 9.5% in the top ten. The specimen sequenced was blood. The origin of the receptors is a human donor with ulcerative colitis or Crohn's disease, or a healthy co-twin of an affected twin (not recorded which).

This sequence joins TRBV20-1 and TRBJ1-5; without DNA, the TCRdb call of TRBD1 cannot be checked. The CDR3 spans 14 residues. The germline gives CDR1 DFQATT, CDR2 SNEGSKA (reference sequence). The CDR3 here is CSAPSTGGNQPQHF.

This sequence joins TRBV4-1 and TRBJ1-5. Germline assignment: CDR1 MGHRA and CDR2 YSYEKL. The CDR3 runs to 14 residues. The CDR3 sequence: CASSQEHGNQPQHF.

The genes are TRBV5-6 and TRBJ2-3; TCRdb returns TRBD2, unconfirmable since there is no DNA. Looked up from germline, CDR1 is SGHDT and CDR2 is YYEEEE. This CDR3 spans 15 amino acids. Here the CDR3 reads CASSLGLAVTDTQYF.

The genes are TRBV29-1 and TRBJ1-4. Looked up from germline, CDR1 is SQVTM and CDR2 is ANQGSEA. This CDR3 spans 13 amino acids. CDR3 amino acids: CSVWGPKGEKLFF.

The CDR3 here is CASSLGTSRPYNEQFF. V and J are TRBV7-2 and TRBJ2-1; TCRdb designates TRBD2, a call that cannot be tested without DNA. Germline V gives CDR1 SGHTA, CDR2 FQGNSA. The CDR3 contains 16 residues. The whole variable domain, filled in from reference TRBV7-2 and TRBJ2-1, reads GAGVSQSPSNKVTEKGKDVELRCDPISGHTALYWYRQSLGQGLEFLIYFQGNSAPDKSGLPSDRFSAERTGGSVSTLTIQRTQQEDSAVYLCASSLGTSRPYNEQFFGPGTRLTVL.

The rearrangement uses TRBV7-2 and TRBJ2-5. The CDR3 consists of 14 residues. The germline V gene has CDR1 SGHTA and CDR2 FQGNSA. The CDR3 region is CASVKTSIGETQYF. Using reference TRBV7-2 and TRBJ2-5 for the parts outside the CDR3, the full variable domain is GAGVSQSPSNKVTEKGKDVELRCDPISGHTALYWYRQSLGQGLEFLIYFQGNSAPDKSGLPSDRFSAERTGGSVSTLTIQRTQQEDSAVYLCASVKTSIGETQYFGPGTRLLVL.

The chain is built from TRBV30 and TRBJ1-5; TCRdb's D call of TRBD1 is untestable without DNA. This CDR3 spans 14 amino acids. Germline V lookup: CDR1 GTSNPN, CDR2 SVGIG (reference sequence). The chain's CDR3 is CAWNQGGGNQPQHF.

The CDR3 is CASSLGFDSQPQHF. The chain uses TRBV7-2 and TRBJ1-5. This CDR3 is 14 amino acids long. Germline assignment: CDR1 SGHTA and CDR2 FQGNSA.

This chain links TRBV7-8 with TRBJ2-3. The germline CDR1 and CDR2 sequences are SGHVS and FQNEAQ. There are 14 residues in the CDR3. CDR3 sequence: CASSLGVYADTQYF.

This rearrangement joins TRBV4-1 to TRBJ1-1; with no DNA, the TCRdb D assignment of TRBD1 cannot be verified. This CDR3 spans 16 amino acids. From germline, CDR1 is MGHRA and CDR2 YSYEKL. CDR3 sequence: CASSPDRGRGRPEAFF.

The CDR3 here is CASRGGGTPDTQYF. This chain joins TRBV4-2 and TRBJ2-3; TCRdb lists TRBD2, though no DNA is available to test this call. CDR1 LGHNA and CDR2 YNFKEQ come from the germline V gene. The CDR3 consists of 14 residues.

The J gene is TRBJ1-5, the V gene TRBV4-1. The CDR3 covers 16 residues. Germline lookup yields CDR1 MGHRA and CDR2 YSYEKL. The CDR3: CASSQVGVVGSQPQHF.

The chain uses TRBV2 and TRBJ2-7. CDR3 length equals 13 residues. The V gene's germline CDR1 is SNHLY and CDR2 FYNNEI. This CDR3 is CASRRETYYEQYF.